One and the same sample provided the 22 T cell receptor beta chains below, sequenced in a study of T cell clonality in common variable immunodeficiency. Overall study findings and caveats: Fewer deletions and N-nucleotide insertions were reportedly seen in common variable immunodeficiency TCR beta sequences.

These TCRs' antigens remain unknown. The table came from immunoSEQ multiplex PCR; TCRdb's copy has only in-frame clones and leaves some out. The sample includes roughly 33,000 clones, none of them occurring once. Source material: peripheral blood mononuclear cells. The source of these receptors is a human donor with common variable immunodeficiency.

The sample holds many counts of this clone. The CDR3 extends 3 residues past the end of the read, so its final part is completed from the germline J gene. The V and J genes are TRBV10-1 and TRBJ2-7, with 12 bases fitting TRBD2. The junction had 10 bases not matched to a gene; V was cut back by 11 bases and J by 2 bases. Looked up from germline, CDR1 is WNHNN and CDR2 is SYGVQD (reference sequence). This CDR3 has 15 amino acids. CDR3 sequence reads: CAGTSGGPYTYEQYF. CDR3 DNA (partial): TGCGCCGGAACTAGCGGGGGGCCCTATACCTACGAG.

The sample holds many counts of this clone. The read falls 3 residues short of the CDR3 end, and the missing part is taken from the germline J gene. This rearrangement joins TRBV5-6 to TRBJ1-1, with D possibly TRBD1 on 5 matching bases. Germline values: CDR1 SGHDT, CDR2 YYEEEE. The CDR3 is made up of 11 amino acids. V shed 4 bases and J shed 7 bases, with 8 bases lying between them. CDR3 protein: CASSGGVEAFF. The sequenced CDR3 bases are TGTGCCAGCAGCGGGGGGGTTGAA.

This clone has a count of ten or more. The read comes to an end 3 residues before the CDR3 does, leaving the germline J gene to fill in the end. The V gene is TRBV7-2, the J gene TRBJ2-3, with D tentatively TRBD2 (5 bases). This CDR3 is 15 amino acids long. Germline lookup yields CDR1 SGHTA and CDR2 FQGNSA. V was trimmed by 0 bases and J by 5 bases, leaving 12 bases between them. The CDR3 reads CASSLAGPAGDTQYF. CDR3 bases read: TGTGCCAGCAGCTTAGCGGGCCCCGCGGGAGATACG.

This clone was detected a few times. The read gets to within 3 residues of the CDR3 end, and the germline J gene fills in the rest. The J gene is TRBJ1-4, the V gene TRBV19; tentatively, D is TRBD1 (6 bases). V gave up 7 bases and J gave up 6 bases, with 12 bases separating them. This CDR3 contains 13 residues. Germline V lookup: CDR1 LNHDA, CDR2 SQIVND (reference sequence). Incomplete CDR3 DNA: TGTGCCAGTACCTTAGGGGGGGATGAAAAA. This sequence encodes CASTLGGDEK. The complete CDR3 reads CASTLGGDEKLFF.

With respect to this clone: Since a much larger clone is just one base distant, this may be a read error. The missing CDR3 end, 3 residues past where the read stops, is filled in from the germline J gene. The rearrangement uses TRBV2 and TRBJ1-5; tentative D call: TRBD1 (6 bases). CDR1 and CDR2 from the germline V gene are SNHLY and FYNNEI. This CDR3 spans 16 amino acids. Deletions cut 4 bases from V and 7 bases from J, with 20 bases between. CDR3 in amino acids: CASSGFSDSQKQPQHF. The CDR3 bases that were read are TGTGCCAGCAGTGGGTTTTCGGACAGCCAAAAGCAGCCC.

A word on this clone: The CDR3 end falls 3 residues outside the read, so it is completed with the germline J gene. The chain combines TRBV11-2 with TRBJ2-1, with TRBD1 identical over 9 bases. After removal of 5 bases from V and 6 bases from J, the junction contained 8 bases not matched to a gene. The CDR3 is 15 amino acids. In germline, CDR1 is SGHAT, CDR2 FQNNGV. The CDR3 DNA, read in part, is TGTGCCAGCAGCGTAACAGGGGGCGCGGGCAATGAG. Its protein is CASSVTGGAGNE. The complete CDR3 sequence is CASSVTGGAGNEQFF.

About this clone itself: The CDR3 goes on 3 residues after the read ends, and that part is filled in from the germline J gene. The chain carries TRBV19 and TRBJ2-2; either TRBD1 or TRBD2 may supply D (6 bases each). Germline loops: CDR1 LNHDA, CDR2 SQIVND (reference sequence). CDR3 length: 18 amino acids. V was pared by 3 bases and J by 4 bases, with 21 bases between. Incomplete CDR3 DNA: TGTGCCAGTAGTATCAATTGGGGGCAGGAGGGCCGCACCGGGGAG. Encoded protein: CASSINWGQEGRTGE. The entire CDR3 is CASSINWGQEGRTGELFF. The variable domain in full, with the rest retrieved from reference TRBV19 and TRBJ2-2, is DGGITQSPKYLFRKEGQNVTLSCEQNLNHDAMYWYRQDPGQGLRLIYYSQIVNDFQKGDIAEGYSVSREKKESFPLTVTSAQKNPTAFYLCASSINWGQEGRTGELFFGEGSRLTVL.

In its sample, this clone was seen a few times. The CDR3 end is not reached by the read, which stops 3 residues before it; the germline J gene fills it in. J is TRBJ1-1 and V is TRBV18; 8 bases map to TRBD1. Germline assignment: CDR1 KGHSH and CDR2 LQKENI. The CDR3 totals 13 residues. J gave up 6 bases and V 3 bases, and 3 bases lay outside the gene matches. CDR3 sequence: CASSPDRVAEAFF. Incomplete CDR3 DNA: TGTGCCAGCTCACCGGACAGGGTAGCTGAA.

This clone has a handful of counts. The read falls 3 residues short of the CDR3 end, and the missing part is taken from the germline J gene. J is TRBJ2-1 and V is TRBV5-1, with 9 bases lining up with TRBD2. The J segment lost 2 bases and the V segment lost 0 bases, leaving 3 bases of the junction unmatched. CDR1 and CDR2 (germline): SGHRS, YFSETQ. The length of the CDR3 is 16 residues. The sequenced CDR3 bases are TGCGCCAGCAGCTTGGTAGGCGGGGGGGCCTACAATGAG. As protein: CASSLVGGGAYNE. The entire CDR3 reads CASSLVGGGAYNEQFF.

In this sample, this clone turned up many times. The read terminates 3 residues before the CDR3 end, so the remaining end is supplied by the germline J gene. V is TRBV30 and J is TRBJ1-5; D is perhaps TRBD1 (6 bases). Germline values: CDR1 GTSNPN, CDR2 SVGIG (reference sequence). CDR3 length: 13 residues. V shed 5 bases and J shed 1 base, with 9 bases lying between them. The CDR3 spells CAWARGSNQPQHF. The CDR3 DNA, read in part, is TGTGCCTGGGCTAGGGGGAGCAATCAGCCC.

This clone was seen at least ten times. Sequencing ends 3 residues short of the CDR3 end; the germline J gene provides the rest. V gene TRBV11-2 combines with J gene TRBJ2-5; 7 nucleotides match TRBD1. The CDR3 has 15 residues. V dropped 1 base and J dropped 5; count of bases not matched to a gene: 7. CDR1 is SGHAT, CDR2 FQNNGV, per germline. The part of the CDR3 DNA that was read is TGTGCCAGCAGCTTAGTACTAGGGGGCGGGGAGACC. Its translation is CASSLVLGGGET. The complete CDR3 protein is CASSLVLGGGETQYF.

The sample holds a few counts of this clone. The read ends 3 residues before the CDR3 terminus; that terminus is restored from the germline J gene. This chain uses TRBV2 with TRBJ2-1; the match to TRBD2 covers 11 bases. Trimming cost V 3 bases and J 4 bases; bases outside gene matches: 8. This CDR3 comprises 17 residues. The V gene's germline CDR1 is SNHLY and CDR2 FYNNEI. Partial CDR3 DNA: TGTGCCAGCAGTGAGCCCCGTAGCGGGGGGGGTTACAATGAG. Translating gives CASSEPRSGGGYNE. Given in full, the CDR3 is CASSEPRSGGGYNEQFF.

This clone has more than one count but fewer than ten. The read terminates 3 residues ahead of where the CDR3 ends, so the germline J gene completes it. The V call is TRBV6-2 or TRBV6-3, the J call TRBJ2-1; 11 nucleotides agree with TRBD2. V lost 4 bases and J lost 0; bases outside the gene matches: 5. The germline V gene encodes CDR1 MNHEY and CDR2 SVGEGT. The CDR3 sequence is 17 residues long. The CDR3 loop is CASSSSSGGNSYNEQFF. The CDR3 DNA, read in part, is TGTGCCAGCAGTTCTTCTAGCGGGGGGAACTCCTACAATGAG.

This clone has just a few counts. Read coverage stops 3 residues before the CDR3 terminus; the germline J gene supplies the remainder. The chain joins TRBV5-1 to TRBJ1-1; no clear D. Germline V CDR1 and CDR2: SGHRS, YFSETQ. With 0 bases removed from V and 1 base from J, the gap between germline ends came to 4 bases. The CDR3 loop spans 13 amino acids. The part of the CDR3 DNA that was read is TGCGCCAGCAGCTTGGAGGGGAACACTGAA. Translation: CASSLEGNTE. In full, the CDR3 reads CASSLEGNTEAFF.

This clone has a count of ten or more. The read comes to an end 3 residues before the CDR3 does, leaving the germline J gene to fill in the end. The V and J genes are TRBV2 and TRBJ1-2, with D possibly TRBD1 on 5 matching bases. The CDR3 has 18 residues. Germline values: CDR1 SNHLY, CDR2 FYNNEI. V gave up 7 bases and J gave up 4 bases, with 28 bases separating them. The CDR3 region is CASTKAGSGSNIVYGYTF. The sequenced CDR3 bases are TGTGCCAGCACCAAAGCGGGTTCAGGGTCGAACATCGTCTATGGC.

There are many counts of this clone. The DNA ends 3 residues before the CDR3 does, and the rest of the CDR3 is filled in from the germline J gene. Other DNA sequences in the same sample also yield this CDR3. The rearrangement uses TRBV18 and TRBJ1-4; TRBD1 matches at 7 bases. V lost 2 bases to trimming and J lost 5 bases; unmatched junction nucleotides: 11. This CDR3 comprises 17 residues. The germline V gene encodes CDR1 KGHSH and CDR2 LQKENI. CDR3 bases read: TGTGCCAGCTCACCAGGTCAGGGGGAGATCGCGAATGAAAAA. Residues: CASSPGQGEIANEK. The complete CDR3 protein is CASSPGQGEIANEKLFF.

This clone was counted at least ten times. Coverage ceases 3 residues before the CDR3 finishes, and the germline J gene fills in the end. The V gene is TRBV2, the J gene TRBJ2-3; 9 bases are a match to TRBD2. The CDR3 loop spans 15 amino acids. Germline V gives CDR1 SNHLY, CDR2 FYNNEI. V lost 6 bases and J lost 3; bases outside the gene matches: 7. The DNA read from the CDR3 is TGTGCCAGCAGGAGGACGCGGGGGGGGACAGATACG. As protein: CASRRTRGGTDT. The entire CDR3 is CASRRTRGGTDTQYF.

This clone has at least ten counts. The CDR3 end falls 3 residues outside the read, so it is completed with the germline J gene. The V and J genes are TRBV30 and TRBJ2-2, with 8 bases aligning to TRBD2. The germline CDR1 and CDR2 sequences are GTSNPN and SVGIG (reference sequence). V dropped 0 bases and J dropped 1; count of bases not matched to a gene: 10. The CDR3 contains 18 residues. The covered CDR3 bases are TGTGCCTGGAGTGTACCCTCTGGTCTAGCGGGGAACACCGGGGAG. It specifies CAWSVPSGLAGNTGE. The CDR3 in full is CAWSVPSGLAGNTGELFF. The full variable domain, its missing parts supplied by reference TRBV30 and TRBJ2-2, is SQTIHQWPATLVQPVGSPLSLECTVEGTSNPNLYWYRQAAGRGLQLLFYSVGIGQISSEVPQNLSASRPQDRQFILSSKKLLLSDSGFYLCAWSVPSGLAGNTGELFFGEGSRLTVL.

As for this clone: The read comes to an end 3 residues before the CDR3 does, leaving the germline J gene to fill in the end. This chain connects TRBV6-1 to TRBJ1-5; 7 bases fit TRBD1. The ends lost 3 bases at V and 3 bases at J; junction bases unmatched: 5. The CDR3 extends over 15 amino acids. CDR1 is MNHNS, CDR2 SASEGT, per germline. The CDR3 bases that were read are TGTGCCAGCAGTGATAGGGACAGAATCAATCAGCCC. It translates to CASSDRDRINQP. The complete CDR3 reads CASSDRDRINQPQHF.

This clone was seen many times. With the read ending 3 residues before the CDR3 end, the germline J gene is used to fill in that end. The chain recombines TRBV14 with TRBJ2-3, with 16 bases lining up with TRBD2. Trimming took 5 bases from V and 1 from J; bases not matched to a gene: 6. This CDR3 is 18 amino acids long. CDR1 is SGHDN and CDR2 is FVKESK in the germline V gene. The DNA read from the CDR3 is TGTGCCAGCAGCTCGCTGGGACTAGCGGGGGGGCGCACAGATACG. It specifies CASSSLGLAGGRTDT. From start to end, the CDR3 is CASSSLGLAGGRTDTQYF.

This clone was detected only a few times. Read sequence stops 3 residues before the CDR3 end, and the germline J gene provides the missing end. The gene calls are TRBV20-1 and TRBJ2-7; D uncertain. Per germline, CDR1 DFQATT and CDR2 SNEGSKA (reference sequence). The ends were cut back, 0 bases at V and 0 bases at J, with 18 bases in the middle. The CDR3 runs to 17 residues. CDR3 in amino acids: CSARDPLDTDHSYEQYF. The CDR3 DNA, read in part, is TGCAGTGCTAGAGATCCCCTCGATACAGATCACTCCTACGAG.

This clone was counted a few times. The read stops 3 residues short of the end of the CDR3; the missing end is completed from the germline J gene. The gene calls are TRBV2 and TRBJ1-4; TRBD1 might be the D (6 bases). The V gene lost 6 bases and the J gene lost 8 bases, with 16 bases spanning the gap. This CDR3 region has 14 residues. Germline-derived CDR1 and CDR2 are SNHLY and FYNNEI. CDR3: CASRVSSDREKLFF. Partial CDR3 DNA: TGTGCCAGCAGGGTCTCCAGCGACAGGGAAAAA.